This TCR beta chain emerged from a study of cytomegalovirus exposure and HLA in healthy donors. Study-wide results and caveats: In vitro experiments confirmed that a few CMV-associated chains were specific for CMV antigens.

This CDR3 has 18 residues. Trimming took 1 base from V and 4 from J; bases not matched to a gene: 11. CDR1 and CDR2 (germline): SGHDN, FVKESK. With respect to this clone: Its specificity is unknown.

Researchers ran the PCR with 60 Vbeta and 13 Jbeta primers. Libraries were prepared by immunoSEQ multiplex PCR; TCRdb keeps only in-frame clonotypes and omits some of them. Of 90,000 to 100,000 clones in the sample, about two thirds are singletons; the top ten hold about 2.5%. The clonotype originates from a man aged 50-59 years in good health and CMV-seronegative. Sequenced material: PBMCs. The chain is built from TRBV14 and TRBJ2-1; 9 bases fit TRBD2. CDR3 in amino acids: CASSQVTRGLAAYNEQFF. For the CDR3, the DNA is TGTGCCAGCAGCCAAGTTACTCGGGGACTAGCAGCTTACAATGAGCAGTTCTTC.